These T cell receptor beta chains were read from a single sample in a study of T cells in tuberculosis. This table comes from immunoSEQ multiplex PCR, and its TCRdb copy is limited to in-frame clones, with some not included. The table records about 59,000 clones, under 90% of them present only once. Sequencing used CD1b-GMM tetramer-negative cells sorted from PBMCs. Receptors were obtained from an adult woman with latent tuberculosis. Each CDR3 is given without its conserved first and last residue.

CDR3 protein	V gene
ASNTGVADTQY	TRBV2
ASLPSGRGNQPQH	TRBV19
ASRLAITRADTQY	TRBV6-5
ASSGGPSSYNEQF	TRBV9
ASSPRQGGPDTQY	TRBV7-2
ASSRGQGVAGELF	TRBV5-1
ASSPVPLGGTIY	TRBV5-1
ASSYRGTGFNSPLH	TRBV27
ASSPSGKESQPQH	TRBV7-2
ASNLRQSSYNEQF	TRBV7-9